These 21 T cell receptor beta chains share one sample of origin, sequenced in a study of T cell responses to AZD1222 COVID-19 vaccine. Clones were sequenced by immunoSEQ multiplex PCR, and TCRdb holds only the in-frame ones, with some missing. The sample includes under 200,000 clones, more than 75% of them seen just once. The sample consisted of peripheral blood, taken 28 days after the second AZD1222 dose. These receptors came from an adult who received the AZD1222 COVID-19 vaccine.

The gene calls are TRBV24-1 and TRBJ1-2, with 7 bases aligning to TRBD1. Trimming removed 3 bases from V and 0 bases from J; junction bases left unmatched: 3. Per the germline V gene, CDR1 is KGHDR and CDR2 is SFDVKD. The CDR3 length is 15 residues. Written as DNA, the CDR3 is TGTGCCACCAGTGATGGGGGACAGACTAACTATGGCTACACCTTC. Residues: CATSDGGQTNYGYTF.

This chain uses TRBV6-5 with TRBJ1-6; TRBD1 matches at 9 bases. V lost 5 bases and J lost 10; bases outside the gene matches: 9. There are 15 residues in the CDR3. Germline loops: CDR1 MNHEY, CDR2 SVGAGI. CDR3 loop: CASSQTGGGQSPLHF. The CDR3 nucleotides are TGTGCCAGCAGTCAAACAGGGGGCGGCCAATCACCCCTCCACTTT.

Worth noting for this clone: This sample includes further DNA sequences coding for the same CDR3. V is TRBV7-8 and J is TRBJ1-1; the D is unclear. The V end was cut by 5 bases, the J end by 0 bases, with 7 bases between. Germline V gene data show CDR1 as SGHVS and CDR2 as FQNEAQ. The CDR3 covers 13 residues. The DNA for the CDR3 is TGTGCCAGCAGCCCCCGTTTGAACACTGAAGCTTTCTTT. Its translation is CASSPRLNTEAFF.

The CDR3 region has the DNA TGTGCCACCAGTGACCCCGACAGGGTCTCTGGCTACACCTTC. Its protein is CATSDPDRVSGYTF. The chain carries TRBV24-1 and TRBJ1-2, with 7 bases aligning to TRBD1. This CDR3 region has 14 residues. The ends lost 4 bases at V and 7 bases at J; junction bases unmatched: 8. Germline CDR1 and CDR2: KGHDR and SFDVKD.

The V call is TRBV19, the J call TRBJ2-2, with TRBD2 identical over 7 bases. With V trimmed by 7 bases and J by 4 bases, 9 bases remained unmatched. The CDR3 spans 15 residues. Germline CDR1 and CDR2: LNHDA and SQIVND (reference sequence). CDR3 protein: CASTWRESGTGELFF. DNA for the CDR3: TGTGCCAGTACATGGCGGGAGTCGGGCACCGGGGAGCTGTTTTTT.

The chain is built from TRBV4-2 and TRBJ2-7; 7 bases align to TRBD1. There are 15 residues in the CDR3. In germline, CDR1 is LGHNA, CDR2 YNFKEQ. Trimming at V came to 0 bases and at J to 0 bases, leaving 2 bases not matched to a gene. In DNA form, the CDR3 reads TGTGCCAGCAGCCAAGAACAGGGGTCCTCCTACGAGCAGTACTTC. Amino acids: CASSQEQGSSYEQYF.

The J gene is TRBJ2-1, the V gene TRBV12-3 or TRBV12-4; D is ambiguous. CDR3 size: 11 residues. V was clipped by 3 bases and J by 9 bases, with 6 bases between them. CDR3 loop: CASSLESEQFF. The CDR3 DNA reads TGTGCCAGCAGTTTGGAGAGTGAGCAGTTCTTC.

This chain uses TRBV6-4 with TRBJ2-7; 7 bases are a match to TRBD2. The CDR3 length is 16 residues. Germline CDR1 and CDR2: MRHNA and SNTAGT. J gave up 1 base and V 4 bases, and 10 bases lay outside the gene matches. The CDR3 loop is CASSAALAALSYEQYF. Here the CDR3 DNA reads TGTGCCAGCAGTGCCGCCCTAGCGGCCCTATCCTACGAGCAGTACTTC.

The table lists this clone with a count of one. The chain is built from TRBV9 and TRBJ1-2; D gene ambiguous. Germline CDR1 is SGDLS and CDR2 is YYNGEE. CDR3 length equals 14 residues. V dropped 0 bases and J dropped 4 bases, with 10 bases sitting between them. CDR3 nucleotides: TGTGCCAGCAGCGTAGGGTCGGTTTCCTATGGCTACACCTTC. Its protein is CASSVGSVSYGYTF.

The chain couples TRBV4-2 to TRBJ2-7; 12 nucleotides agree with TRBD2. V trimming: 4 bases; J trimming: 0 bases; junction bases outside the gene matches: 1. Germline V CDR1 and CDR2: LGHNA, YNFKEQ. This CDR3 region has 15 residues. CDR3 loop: CASSPTSGSSYEQYF. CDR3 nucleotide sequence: TGTGCCAGCAGCCCGACTAGCGGGAGCTCCTACGAGCAGTACTTC.

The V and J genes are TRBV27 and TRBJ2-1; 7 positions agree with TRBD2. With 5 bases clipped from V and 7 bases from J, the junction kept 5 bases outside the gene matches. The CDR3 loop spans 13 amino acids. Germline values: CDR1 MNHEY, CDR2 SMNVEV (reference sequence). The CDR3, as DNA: TGTGCCAGCAGTGACTGGGGGGGAAATGAGCAGTTCTTC. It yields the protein CASSDWGGNEQFF.

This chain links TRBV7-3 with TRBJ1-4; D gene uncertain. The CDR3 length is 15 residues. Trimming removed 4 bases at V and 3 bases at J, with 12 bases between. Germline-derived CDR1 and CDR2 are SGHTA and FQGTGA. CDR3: CASSSRGPPNEKLFF. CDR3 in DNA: TGTGCCAGCAGCTCCCGCGGGCCTCCTAATGAAAAACTGTTTTTT. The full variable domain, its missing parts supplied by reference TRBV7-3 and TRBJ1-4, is GAGVSQTPSNKVTEKGKYVELRCDPISGHTALYWYRQSLGQGPEFLIYFQGTGAADDSGLPNDRFFAVRPEGSVSTLKIQRTERGDSAVYLCASSSRGPPNEKLFFGSGTQLSVL.

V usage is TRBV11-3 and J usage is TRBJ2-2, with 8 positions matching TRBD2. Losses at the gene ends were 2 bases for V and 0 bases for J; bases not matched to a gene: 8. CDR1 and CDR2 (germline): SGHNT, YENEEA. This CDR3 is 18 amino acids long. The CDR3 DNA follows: TGTGCCAGCAGCTTATGGGACGGGAGGGTAGCGAACACCGGGGAGCTGTTTTTT. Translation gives CASSLWDGRVANTGELFF. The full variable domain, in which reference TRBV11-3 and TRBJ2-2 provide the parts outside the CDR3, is EAGVVQSPRYKIIEKKQPVAFWCNPISGHNTLYWYLQNLGQGPELLIRYENEEAVDDSQLPKDRFSAERLKGVDSTLKIQPAELGDSAVYLCASSLWDGRVANTGELFFGEGSRLTVL.

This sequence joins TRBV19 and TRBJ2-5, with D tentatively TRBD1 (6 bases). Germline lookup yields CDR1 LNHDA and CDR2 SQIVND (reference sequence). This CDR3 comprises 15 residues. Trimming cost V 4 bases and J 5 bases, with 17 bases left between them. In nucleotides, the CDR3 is TGTGCCAGTAGTACTCCACTGACCCAGGGGGAGACCCAGTACTTC. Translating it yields CASSTPLTQGETQYF.

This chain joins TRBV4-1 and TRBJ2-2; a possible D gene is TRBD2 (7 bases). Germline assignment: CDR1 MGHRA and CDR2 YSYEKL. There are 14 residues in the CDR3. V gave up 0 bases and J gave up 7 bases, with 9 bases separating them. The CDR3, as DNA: TGCGCCAGCAGCCAAGAAGGGGGGGGCGGGGAGCTGTTTTTT. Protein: CASSQEGGGGELFF.

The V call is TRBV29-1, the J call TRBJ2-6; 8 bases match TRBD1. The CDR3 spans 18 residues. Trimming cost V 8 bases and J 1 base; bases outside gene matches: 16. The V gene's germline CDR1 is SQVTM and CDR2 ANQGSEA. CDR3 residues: CSTVPRDRGSSGANVLTF. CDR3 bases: TGCAGCACTGTGCCCCGAGACAGGGGTTCGTCTGGGGCCAACGTCCTGACTTTC.

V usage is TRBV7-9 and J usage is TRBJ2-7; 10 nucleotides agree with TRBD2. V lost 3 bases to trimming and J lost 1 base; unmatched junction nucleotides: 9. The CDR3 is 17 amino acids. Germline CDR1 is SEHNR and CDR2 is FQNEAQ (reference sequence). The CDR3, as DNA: TGTGCCAGCAGCTTTCTAGCGGGAGAGGGTTTTTCCTACGAGCAGTACTTC. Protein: CASSFLAGEGFSYEQYF.

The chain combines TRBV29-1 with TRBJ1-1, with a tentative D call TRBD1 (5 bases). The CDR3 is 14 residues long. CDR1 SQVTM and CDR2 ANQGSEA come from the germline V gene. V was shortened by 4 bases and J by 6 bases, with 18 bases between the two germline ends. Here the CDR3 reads CSVVETGDGAEAFF. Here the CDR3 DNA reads TGCAGCGTTGTAGAAACAGGCGATGGGGCTGAAGCTTTCTTT.

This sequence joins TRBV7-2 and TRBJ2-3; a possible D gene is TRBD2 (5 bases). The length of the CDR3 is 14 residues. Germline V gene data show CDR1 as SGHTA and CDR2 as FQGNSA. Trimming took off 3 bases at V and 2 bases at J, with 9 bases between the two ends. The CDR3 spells CASSFAGITDTQYF. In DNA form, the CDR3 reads TGTGCCAGCAGCTTTGCCGGGATCACAGATACGCAGTATTTT. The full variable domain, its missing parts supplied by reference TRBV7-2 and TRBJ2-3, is GAGVSQSPSNKVTEKGKDVELRCDPISGHTALYWYRQSLGQGLEFLIYFQGNSAPDKSGLPSDRFSAERTGGSVSTLTIQRTQQEDSAVYLCASSFAGITDTQYFGPGTRLTVL.

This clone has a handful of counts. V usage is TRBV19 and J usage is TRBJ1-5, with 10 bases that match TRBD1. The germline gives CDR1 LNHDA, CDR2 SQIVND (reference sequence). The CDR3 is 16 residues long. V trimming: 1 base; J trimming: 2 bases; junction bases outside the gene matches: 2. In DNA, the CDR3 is TGTGCCAGTAGTATAGGACAGGGGGCTGGCAATCAGCCCCAGCATTTT. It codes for CASSIGQGAGNQPQHF.

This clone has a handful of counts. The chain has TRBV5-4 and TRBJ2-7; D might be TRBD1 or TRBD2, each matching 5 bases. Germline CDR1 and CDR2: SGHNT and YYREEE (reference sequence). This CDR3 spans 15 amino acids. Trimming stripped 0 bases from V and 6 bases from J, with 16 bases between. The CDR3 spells CASSLALGPGREQYF. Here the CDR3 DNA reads TGTGCCAGCAGCTTGGCCTTGGGGCCGGGGCGCGAGCAGTACTTC.